This T cell receptor (beta chain) was identified in a study of blood T cell repertoires in COVID-19. About the research overall: PBMCs, B-cell-depleted T cells, or T cells provided the cDNA or gDNA that made up the material.

Germline V lookup: CDR1 KGHSH, CDR2 LQKENI. This CDR3 has 14 amino acids. The V and J ends lost 3 bases and 5 bases, in that order; junction bases with no gene match: 4. In the original analysis: Nucleated cell number was recorded as an estimate derived from reference gene primer amplification. TCRdb keeps only in-frame clones here, not all; method: immunoSEQ multiplex PCR. D and trimming come from the DNA, and the V and J calls and clone size come from that table. The sample records 70,000 to 95,000 clones, 85% to 95% being singletons. The sequence was obtained from a woman aged 60-70 years with active COVID-19. The genes are TRBV18 and TRBJ1-1; 9 nucleotides line up with TRBD1. Sequenced material: peripheral blood. DNA for the CDR3: TGTGCCAGCTCACCGAGGACAGGGGTAACTGAAGCTTTCTTT. Translating it yields CASSPRTGVTEAFF.